One sample yielded the 25 T cell receptor beta chains listed below, sequenced in a study of yellow fever vaccine responses in identical twins. TCRdb re-analysed the RT-PCR reads in MiXCR, keeping a single row per CDR3 protein. This table has about 9,000 distinct CDR3 sequences, 65% to 85% appearing once. This material consisted of T cells from blood (PBMCs), unsorted or a sorted subset (not recorded which), taken before or after yellow fever vaccination (not recorded which). The receptor source for this set is a woman under 30 who received the yellow fever vaccine.

V and J are TRBV2 and TRBJ1-2, with D unclear. Deletions cut 1 base from V and 3 bases from J, with 0 bases between. The CDR3 length is 11 residues. Germline lookup yields CDR1 SNHLY and CDR2 FYNNEI. CDR3 region: CASSEDYGYTF. For the CDR3, the DNA is TGTGCCAGCAGTGAAGACTATGGCTACACCTTC.

The chain uses TRBV19 and TRBJ2-4; either TRBD1 or TRBD2 may supply D (5 bases each). CDR1 is LNHDA, CDR2 SQIVND, per germline (reference sequence). This CDR3 contains 14 residues. Trimming shortened V by 4 bases and J by 7 bases, and 14 bases separated the two germline ends. Written as DNA, the CDR3 is TGTGCCAGTAGTACCCCGACGGGGCGGAACATTCAGTACTTC. Amino acid sequence: CASSTPTGRNIQYF.

A single count supports this clonotype. This chain links TRBV23-1 with TRBJ2-7; D gene unclear. TRBV23-1 is flagged as an ORF with uncertain function. V was pared by 4 bases and J by 3 bases, with 10 bases between. This CDR3 contains 13 residues. CDR3: CASSLVIHYEQYV. The CDR3 DNA reads TGCGCCAGCAGTCTTGTTATCCACTACGAGCAGTACGTC.

This chain links TRBV24-1 with TRBJ2-7, with a tentative D call TRBD2 (5 bases). Germline CDR1 is KGHDR and CDR2 is SFDVKD. The CDR3 has 12 amino acids. V shed 5 bases and J shed 3 bases, with 7 bases lying between them. The CDR3 is CATSAGNYEQYF. The CDR3 nucleotides are TGTGCCACCAGTGCGGGGAACTACGAGCAGTACTTC.

The CDR3 DNA sequence: TGTGCCAGCAGCTTAGATGGGCGGGGGGCCCAGTACTTC. Its protein is CASSLDGRGAQYF. The genes are TRBV11-2 and TRBJ2-5; 8 positions match TRBD2. The junction had 3 bases not matched to a gene; V was cut back by 0 bases and J by 9 bases. Germline V gene lookup returns CDR1 SGHAT and CDR2 FQNNGV. The CDR3 runs to 13 residues.

A word on this clonotype: Since no conserved phenylalanine or tryptophan closes the CDR3, a read error is the likely cause. J is TRBJ2-2 and V is TRBV11-2, with D possibly TRBD1 on 5 matching bases. The germline V and J ends were trimmed by 5 bases and 2 bases, with 12 bases remaining between them. CDR1 is SGHAT, CDR2 FQNNGV, per germline. This CDR3 has 15 amino acids. DNA of the CDR3: TGTGCCAGCAGCCCCGGACACCTAAACACCGGGGAGCTGTTTATT. Protein product: CASSPGHLNTGELFI.

The V and J genes are TRBV11-1 and TRBJ2-3; D is unclear. V shed 5 bases and J shed 4 bases, with 19 bases lying between them. This CDR3 contains 16 residues. The germline V gene has CDR1 SGHAT and CDR2 FQDESV (reference sequence). CDR3 residues: CASSPPERIVPDTQYF. The CDR3 region has the DNA TGTGCCAGCAGCCCACCCGAAAGGATAGTACCAGATACGCAGTATTTT.

The chain combines TRBV6-2 or TRBV6-3 with TRBJ2-1; 9 bases map to TRBD2. CDR3 length equals 18 residues. Germline V gives CDR1 MNHEY, CDR2 SVGEGT. The V segment lost 0 bases and the J segment 0 bases; nucleotides outside the gene matches: 6. This CDR3 is CASSYSGLAGRSYNEQFF. The CDR3 nucleotides are TGTGCCAGCAGTTACTCTGGCCTAGCGGGACGCTCCTACAATGAGCAGTTCTTC.

The chain uses TRBV2 and TRBJ2-7; 12 nucleotides align to TRBD1. V was clipped by 6 bases and J by 5 bases; unmatched bases: 11. Germline CDR1 SNHLY, CDR2 FYNNEI. This CDR3 is built from 16 residues. The CDR3 region is CASRNSNWDRGHEQYF. CDR3 in DNA: TGTGCCAGCAGAAACTCAAACTGGGACAGGGGGCACGAGCAGTACTTC.

The rearrangement links TRBV11-3 to TRBJ2-2; weak D call: TRBD2 (6 bases). With 5 bases removed from V and 9 bases from J, the gap between germline ends came to 19 bases. Germline V CDR1 and CDR2: SGHNT, YENEEA. The CDR3 covers 15 residues. CDR3 region: CASSPQTSFIWELFF. The CDR3 DNA sequence: TGTGCCAGCAGCCCGCAGACTAGTTTCATCTGGGAGCTGTTTTTT.

V usage is TRBV5-4 and J usage is TRBJ2-5; no firm D call. V dropped 1 base and J dropped 7 bases, with 8 bases sitting between them. Germline CDR1 and CDR2: SGHNT and YYREEE (reference sequence). The CDR3 consists of 12 residues. The CDR3 nucleotides are TGTGCCAGCAGCTTGACCCCTGGGACCCAGTACTTC. It encodes CASSLTPGTQYF.

V usage is TRBV10-3 and J usage is TRBJ1-6; possible D gene TRBD1, 6 bases. The V end lost 5 bases, the J end lost 5 bases, and 13 bases lay between the germline ends. The CDR3 spans 15 residues. CDR1 ENHRY and CDR2 SYGVKD come from the germline V gene. CDR3: CAISTYGQHNSPLHF. The CDR3 DNA reads as TGTGCCATCAGTACCTATGGACAGCATAATTCACCCCTCCACTTT.

The chain uses TRBV29-1 and TRBJ2-1, with D tentatively TRBD2 (5 bases). This CDR3 is built from 13 residues. V was clipped by 6 bases and J by 7 bases, with 16 bases between them. The germline V gene has CDR1 SQVTM and CDR2 ANQGSEA. The CDR3 sequence: CSVAWRQDNEQFF. The DNA of the CDR3 is TGCAGCGTCGCCTGGAGGCAGGATAATGAGCAGTTCTTC.

V gene TRBV29-1 combines with J gene TRBJ2-7; TRBD2 aligns across 13 bases. CDR3 size: 15 residues. CDR1 and CDR2 (germline): SQVTM, ANQGSEA. V lost 7 bases, J lost 2 bases, and 8 bases stayed unmatched. CDR3 coding DNA: TGCAGCGCAAGAACCGGGACTAGCGGGGCCTACGAGCAGTACTTC. Translating gives CSARTGTSGAYEQYF.

The chain uses TRBV7-2 and TRBJ2-7; no clear D. CDR3 length: 11 amino acids. Trimming shortened V by 4 bases and J by 6 bases, and 7 bases separated the two germline ends. Germline values: CDR1 SGHTA, CDR2 FQGNSA. CDR3 loop: CASSSGGEQYF. DNA of the CDR3: TGTGCCAGCAGCTCCGGCGGCGAGCAGTACTTC.

V gene TRBV7-7 combines with J gene TRBJ2-5; D is unclear. Trimming removed 1 base from V and 4 bases from J, with 13 bases in between. The CDR3 is 15 amino acids. CDR1 and CDR2 (germline): SSHAT, FNYEAQ (reference sequence). The CDR3 loop is CASSLEPGPGETQYF. The CDR3 DNA sequence: TGTGCCAGCAGCTTAGAGCCCGGACCAGGAGAGACCCAGTACTTC.

This clonotype has more than one count but fewer than ten. V usage is TRBV7-3 and J usage is TRBJ2-7, with 8 bases lining up with TRBD2. There are 17 residues in the CDR3. Germline CDR1 SGHTA, CDR2 FQGTGA. The V gene end was trimmed by 2 bases and the J gene end by 1 base; junction bases not matched to a gene: 10. The CDR3 region is CASSLGPLAGPSYEQYF. CDR3 DNA: TGTGCCAGCAGCTTAGGTCCCCTAGCGGGCCCTTCCTACGAGCAGTACTTC.

CDR3 coding DNA: TGCGCCAGCAGCTTGGCGCGGAGCTCCTACAATGAGCAGTTCTTC. Its translation is CASSLARSSYNEQFF. The chain is built from TRBV5-1 and TRBJ2-1; D is undetermined. The CDR3 is 15 amino acids. Germline V CDR1 and CDR2: SGHRS, YFSETQ. Trimming shortened V by 0 bases and J by 0 bases, and 7 bases separated the two germline ends. The whole variable domain, remainder taken from reference TRBV5-1 and TRBJ2-1, is KAGVTQTPRYLIKTRGQQVTLSCSPISGHRSVSWYQQTPGQGLQFLFEYFSETQRNKGNFPGRFSGRQFSNSRSEMNVSTLELGDSALYLCASSLARSSYNEQFFGPGTRLTVL.

The chain combines TRBV11-1 with TRBJ2-1; TRBD1 might be the D (6 bases). The CDR3 is 15 residues long. Per the germline V gene, CDR1 is SGHAT and CDR2 is FQDESV (reference sequence). Trimming pared 4 bases from V and 3 bases from J, leaving 13 bases between. The CDR3 region has the DNA TGTGCCAGCAGCTCCGTCGGACAGAGCTACAATGAGCAGTTCTTC. This sequence encodes CASSSVGQSYNEQFF.

The chain is built from TRBV20-1 and TRBJ2-6, with D possibly being TRBD1 (6 bases). Germline CDR1 is DFQATT and CDR2 is SNEGSKA (reference sequence). Trimming pared 4 bases from V and 4 bases from J, leaving 17 bases between. This CDR3 has 16 amino acids. The CDR3 DNA reads TGCAGTGCTACCCGACAGGTTTCTATGGGGGCCAACGTCCTGACTTTC. Its translation is CSATRQVSMGANVLTF.

The chain has TRBV12-3 or TRBV12-4 and TRBJ2-2, with D perhaps matching TRBD1 or TRBD2 (5 bases each). The CDR3 consists of 14 residues. Trimming stripped 6 bases from V and 0 bases from J, with 8 bases between. The CDR3 DNA reads as TGTGCCAGCAGAGGGACGGCGAACACCGGGGAGCTGTTTTTT. Translation: CASRGTANTGELFF.

The CDR3 protein is CASSPSPVFYPDEQFF. For the CDR3, the DNA is TGTGCCAGCAGCCCCAGCCCGGTTTTCTACCCCGATGAGCAGTTCTTC. The chain links TRBV7-3 to TRBJ2-1, with D unresolved. Germline V lookup: CDR1 SGHTA, CDR2 FQGTGA. V lost 5 bases, J lost 8 bases, and 22 bases lay in between. This CDR3 has 16 amino acids.

The chain is built from TRBV5-5 and TRBJ2-3; 11 nucleotides agree with TRBD2. The germline V gene encodes CDR1 SGHKS and CDR2 YYEKEE (reference sequence). The CDR3 runs 17 residues. V dropped 2 bases and J dropped 4; count of bases not matched to a gene: 9. Here the CDR3 reads CASSFGLAGGVADTQYF. CDR3 sequence (DNA): TGTGCCAGCAGCTTCGGGCTAGCGGGAGGTGTCGCAGATACGCAGTATTTT.

This clonotype was picked up one time. This chain links TRBV20-1 with TRBJ1-1, with TRBD1 as a possible D gene (6 bases). This CDR3 has 11 residues. Germline CDR1 reads DFQATT; CDR2 reads SNEGSKA (reference sequence). CDR3 in DNA: TGCAGAAGGGACACCTACACTGAAGCTTTCTTT. Amino acids: CRRDTYTEAFF.

The rearrangement links TRBV4-2 to TRBJ2-1; TRBD2 might be the D (5 bases). Trimming took off 1 base at V and 9 bases at J, with 10 bases between the two ends. Per the germline V gene, CDR1 is LGHNA and CDR2 is YNFKEQ. CDR3 size: 13 residues. The CDR3 DNA sequence: TGTGCCAGCAGCCAAGTCGTGGGGAGTGAGCAGTTCTTC. Amino acids: CASSQVVGSEQFF.